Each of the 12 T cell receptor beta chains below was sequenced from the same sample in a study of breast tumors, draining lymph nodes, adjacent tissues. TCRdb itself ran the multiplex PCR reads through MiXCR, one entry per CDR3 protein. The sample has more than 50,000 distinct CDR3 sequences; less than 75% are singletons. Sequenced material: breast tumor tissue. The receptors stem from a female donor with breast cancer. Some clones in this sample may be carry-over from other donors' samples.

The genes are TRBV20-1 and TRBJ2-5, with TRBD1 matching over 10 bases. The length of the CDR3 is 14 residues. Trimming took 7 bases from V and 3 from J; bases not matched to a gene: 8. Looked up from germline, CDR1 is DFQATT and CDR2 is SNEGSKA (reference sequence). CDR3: CSGRGDRGEETQYF. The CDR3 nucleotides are TGCAGTGGCAGGGGGGACAGGGGCGAAGAGACCCAGTACTTC.

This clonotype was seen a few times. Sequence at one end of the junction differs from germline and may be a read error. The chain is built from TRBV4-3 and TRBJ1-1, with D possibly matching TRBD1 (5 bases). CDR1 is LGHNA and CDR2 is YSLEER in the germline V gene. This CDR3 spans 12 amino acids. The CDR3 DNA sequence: TGCGTCAGCAGCCATCTCAGGGAGCAAGCTTTCTTT. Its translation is CVSSHLREQAFF.

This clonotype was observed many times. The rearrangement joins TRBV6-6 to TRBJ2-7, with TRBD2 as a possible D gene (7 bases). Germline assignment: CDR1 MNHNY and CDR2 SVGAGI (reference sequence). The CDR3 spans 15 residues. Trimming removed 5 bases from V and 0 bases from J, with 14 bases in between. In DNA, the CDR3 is TGTGCCAGCAGTCGAGGGGGGGTAAGCTCCTACGAGCAGTACTTC. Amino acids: CASSRGGVSSYEQYF.

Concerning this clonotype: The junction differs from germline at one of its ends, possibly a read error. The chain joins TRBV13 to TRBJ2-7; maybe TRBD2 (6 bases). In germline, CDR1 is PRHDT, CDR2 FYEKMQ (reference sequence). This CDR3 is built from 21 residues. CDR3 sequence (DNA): TGTGCCAGCAGCCGGCGCCTTGGGCCATTGGGTAGCGGAGACGGGACCTACGAGCGGTACTTC. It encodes CASSRRLGPLGSGDGTYERYF.

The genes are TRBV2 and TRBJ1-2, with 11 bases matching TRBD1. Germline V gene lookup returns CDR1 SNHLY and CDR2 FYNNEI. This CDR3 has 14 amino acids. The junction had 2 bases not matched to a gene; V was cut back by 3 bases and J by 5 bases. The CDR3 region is CASSEDRGRYGYTF. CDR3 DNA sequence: TGTGCCAGCAGTGAGGACAGGGGGCGATATGGCTACACCTTC.

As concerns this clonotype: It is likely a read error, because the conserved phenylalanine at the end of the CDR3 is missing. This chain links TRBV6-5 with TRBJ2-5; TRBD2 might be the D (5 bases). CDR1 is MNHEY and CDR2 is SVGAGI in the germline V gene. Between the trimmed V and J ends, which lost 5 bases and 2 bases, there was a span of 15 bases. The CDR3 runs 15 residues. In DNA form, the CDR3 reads TGTGCCAGCAGTCACACCGGACGGGAACAAGAGACCCAGTACTGC. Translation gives CASSHTGREQETQYC.

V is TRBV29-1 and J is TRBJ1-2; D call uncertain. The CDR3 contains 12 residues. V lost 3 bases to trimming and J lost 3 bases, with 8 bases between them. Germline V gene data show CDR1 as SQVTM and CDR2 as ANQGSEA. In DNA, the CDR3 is TGCAGCGTTGATGACGGCGACTATGGCTACACCTTC. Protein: CSVDDGDYGYTF. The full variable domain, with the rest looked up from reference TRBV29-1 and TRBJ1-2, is SAVISQKPSRDICQRGTSLTIQCQVDSQVTMMFWYRQQPGQSLTLIATANQGSEATYESGFVIDKFPISRPNLTFSTLTVSNMSPEDSSIYLCSVDDGDYGYTFGSGTRLTVV.

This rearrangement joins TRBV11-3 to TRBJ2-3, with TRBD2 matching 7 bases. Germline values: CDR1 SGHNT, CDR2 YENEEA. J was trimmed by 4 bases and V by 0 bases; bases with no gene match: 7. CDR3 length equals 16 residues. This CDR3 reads CASSLESGSGADTQYF. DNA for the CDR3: TGTGCCAGCAGCTTAGAGTCAGGGAGCGGGGCAGATACGCAGTATTTT.

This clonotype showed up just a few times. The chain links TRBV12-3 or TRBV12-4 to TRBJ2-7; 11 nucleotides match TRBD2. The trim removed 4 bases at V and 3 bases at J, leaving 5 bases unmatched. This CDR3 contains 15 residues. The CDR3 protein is CASSWLAGGVYEQYF. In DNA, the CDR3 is TGTGCCAGCAGTTGGCTAGCGGGAGGTGTCTACGAGCAGTACTTC.

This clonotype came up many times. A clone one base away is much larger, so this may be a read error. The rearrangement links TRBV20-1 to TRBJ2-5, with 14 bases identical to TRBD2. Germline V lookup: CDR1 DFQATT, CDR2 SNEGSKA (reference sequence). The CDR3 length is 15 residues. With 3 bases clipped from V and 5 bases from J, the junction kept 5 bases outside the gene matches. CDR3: CSARGGLAGAETQYF. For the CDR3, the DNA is TGCAGTGCTAGGGGGGGACTAGCGGGAGCTGAGACCCAGTACTTC.

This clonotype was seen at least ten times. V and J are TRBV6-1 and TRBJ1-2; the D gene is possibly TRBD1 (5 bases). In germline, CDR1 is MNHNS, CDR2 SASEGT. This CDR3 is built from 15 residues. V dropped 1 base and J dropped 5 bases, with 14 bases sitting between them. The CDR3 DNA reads TGTGCCAGCAGTGAAGTTGGGGCCCAGCGGTATGGCTACACCTTC. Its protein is CASSEVGAQRYGYTF.

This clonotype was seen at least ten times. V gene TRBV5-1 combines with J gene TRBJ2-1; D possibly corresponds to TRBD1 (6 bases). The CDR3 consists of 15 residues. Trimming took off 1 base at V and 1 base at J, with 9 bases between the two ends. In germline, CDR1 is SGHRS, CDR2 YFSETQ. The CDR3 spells CASSLLQGSYNEQFF. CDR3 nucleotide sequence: TGCGCCAGCAGCTTGCTGCAGGGGTCCTACAATGAGCAGTTCTTC. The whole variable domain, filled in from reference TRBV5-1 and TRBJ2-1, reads KAGVTQTPRYLIKTRGQQVTLSCSPISGHRSVSWYQQTPGQGLQFLFEYFSETQRNKGNFPGRFSGRQFSNSRSEMNVSTLELGDSALYLCASSLLQGSYNEQFFGPGTRLTVL.